Presented here are 5 T cell receptor beta chains from one specimen sequenced in a study of shared clonotypes between healthy human individuals. TCRdb keeps only in-frame clones here, not all; method: immunoSEQ multiplex PCR. Of about 600,000 clones in the sample, just over 75% were seen once. Sequencing used PBMCs. The origin of the receptors is a woman in her thirties or forties in good health. Some clones in this sample may be carry-over from other donors' samples.

The chain is built from TRBV20-1 and TRBJ2-1; tentative D call: TRBD1 (5 bases). The V end was cut by 3 bases, the J end by 10 bases, with 10 bases between. This CDR3 is built from 11 residues. Germline CDR1 DFQATT, CDR2 SNEGSKA (reference sequence). The CDR3 nucleotides are TGCAGTGCTAGCCAGGGTCGGGAGCAGTTCTTC. It encodes CSASQGREQFF.

The chain uses TRBV4-1 and TRBJ2-2; 8 positions agree with TRBD1. The germline V gene has CDR1 MGHRA and CDR2 YSYEKL. The CDR3 runs 15 residues. V shed 1 base and J 7 bases; nucleotides not matched to a gene: 5. This CDR3 reads CASSQGQGKGGELFF. The CDR3 DNA follows: TGCGCCAGCAGCCAAGGACAGGGGAAGGGCGGGGAGCTGTTTTTT.

This CDR3 is CASSPLGSSTDTQYF. For the CDR3, the DNA is TGTGCCAGCTCACCGCTAGGCTCGTCGACAGATACGCAGTATTTT. The chain combines TRBV18 with TRBJ2-3; D not certain. Deletions cut 3 bases from V and 3 bases from J, with 13 bases between. Germline V gene data show CDR1 as KGHSH and CDR2 as LQKENI. CDR3 size: 15 residues.

The V and J genes are TRBV4-1 and TRBJ2-1; D possibly matches TRBD1 or TRBD2 (6 bases each). Looked up from germline, CDR1 is MGHRA and CDR2 is YSYEKL. CDR3 length equals 19 residues. Trimming pared 0 bases from V and 3 bases from J, leaving 21 bases between. The chain's CDR3 is CASSQEPGAGAGYYNEQFF. The CDR3 coding sequence is TGCGCCAGCAGCCAAGAACCGGGGGCGGGCGCGGGGTACTACAATGAGCAGTTCTTC.

This clone was seen a handful of times. Other DNA sequences in the same sample also yield this CDR3. J is TRBJ2-1 and V is TRBV30; D ambiguous. The CDR3 length is 12 residues. The ends were cut back, 1 base at V and 6 bases at J, with 7 bases in the middle. Germline CDR1 reads GTSNPN; CDR2 reads SVGIG (reference sequence). CDR3 in DNA: TGTGCCTGGAGTGCCCGCGGCAATGAGCAGTTCTTC. This gives the protein CAWSARGNEQFF.